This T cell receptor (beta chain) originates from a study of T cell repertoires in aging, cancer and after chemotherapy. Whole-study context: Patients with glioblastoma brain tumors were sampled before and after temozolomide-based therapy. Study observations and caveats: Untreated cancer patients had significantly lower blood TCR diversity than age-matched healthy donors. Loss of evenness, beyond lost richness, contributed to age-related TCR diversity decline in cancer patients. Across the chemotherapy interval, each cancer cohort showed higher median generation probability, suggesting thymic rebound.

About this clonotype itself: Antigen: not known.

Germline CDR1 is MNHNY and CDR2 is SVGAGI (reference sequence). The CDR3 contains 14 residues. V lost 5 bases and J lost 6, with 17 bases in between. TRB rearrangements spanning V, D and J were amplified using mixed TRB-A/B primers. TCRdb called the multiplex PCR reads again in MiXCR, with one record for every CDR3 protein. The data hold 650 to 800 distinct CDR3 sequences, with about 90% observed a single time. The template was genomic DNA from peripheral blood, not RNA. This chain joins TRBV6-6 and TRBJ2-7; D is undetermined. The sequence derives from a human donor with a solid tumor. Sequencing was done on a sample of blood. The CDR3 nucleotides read TGTGCCAGCAGTAACAGCCAACACGGCGGCGAGCAGTACTTC. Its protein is CASSNSQHGGEQYF.